Listed here are 27 T cell receptor beta chains from one sample, sequenced in a study of identical twins. TCRdb itself ran the 5' RACE reads through MiXCR, one entry per CDR3 protein. The sample has about 450,000 distinct CDR3 sequences, about a fifth seen once. Sequences were obtained from naive T cells sorted from blood. Receptors were obtained from a man in his fifties in good health.

This clonotype came up many times. This rearrangement joins TRBV9 to TRBJ2-1; D uncertain. This CDR3 has 15 amino acids. Germline V CDR1 and CDR2: SGDLS, YYNGEE. V lost 3 bases and J lost 5, with 15 bases in between. CDR3 amino acids: CASSGRFRSHNEQFF. In nucleotides, the CDR3 is TGTGCCAGCAGCGGCCGTTTTAGAAGCCACAATGAGCAGTTCTTC. The whole variable domain, remainder taken from reference TRBV9 and TRBJ2-1, is DSGVTQTPKHLITATGQRVTLRCSPRSGDLSVYWYQQSLDQGLQFLIQYYNGEERAKGNILERFSAQQFPDLHSELNLSSLELGDSALYFCASSGRFRSHNEQFFGPGTRLTVL.

This clonotype has ten or more counts. This chain uses TRBV27 with TRBJ2-1; the D is unclear. The V gene lost 5 bases and the J gene lost 4 bases, with 9 bases spanning the gap. Germline CDR1 is MNHEY and CDR2 is SMNVEV (reference sequence). This CDR3 spans 13 amino acids. The CDR3 sequence: CASSPLKYNEQFF. The CDR3 DNA reads as TGTGCCAGCAGTCCTCTCAAGTACAATGAGCAGTTCTTC.

This clonotype was seen only a few times. The V and J genes are TRBV9 and TRBJ2-5, with D perhaps TRBD2 (7 bases). Trimming left V 0 bases short and J 5 bases short, with 14 bases between. Germline loops: CDR1 SGDLS, CDR2 YYNGEE. This CDR3 region has 15 residues. In DNA, the CDR3 is TGTGCCAGCAGCGTAGCTGGGGGGGCCGGCGAGACCCAGTACTTC. Encoded protein: CASSVAGGAGETQYF.

The chain recombines TRBV10-1 with TRBJ2-2; 10 positions match TRBD1. CDR1 is WNHNN, CDR2 SYGVQD, per germline (reference sequence). The V gene end was trimmed by 11 bases and the J gene end by 5 bases; junction bases not matched to a gene: 11. The CDR3 extends over 15 amino acids. The CDR3 spells CASAVGQGITGELFF. The CDR3 DNA reads TGCGCCTCCGCTGTGGGACAGGGGATTACCGGGGAGCTGTTTTTT.

On this clonotype: It is unclear where the CDR3 begins or ends on the DNA, so no DNA is shown, and the CDR3 is as TCRdb lists it. The chain carries TRBV5-4 and TRBJ1-4. The CDR3 is 15 residues long, counting both termini. CDR1 and CDR2 (germline): SGHNT, YYREEE (reference sequence). Here the CDR3 reads CASSFGPGQNGKLFF.

In its sample, this clonotype was seen a few times. The gene calls are TRBV9 and TRBJ2-3, with D perhaps TRBD2 (6 bases). V shed 3 bases and J shed 2 bases, with 10 bases lying between them. Germline CDR1 reads SGDLS; CDR2 reads YYNGEE. The CDR3 has 14 amino acids. Written as DNA, the CDR3 is TGTGCCAGCAGCGCGGGACTCTTCACAGATACGCAGTATTTT. It codes for CASSAGLFTDTQYF. Complete variable domain (other parts from reference TRBV9 and TRBJ2-3): DSGVTQTPKHLITATGQRVTLRCSPRSGDLSVYWYQQSLDQGLQFLIQYYNGEERAKGNILERFSAQQFPDLHSELNLSSLELGDSALYFCASSAGLFTDTQYFGPGTRLTVL.

This chain joins TRBV5-1 and TRBJ2-2, with D unclear. The V gene's germline CDR1 is SGHRS and CDR2 YFSETQ. V shed 0 bases and J shed 4 bases, with 16 bases lying between them. CDR3 length: 17 amino acids. DNA for the CDR3: TGCGCCAGCAGCTTGGCCGGTGGCAGCCTAAGCACCGGGGAGCTGTTTTTT. Amino acids: CASSLAGGSLSTGELFF.

This clonotype was counted a few times. The V gene is TRBV20-1, the J gene TRBJ2-6, with 10 bases lining up with TRBD1. The CDR3 totals 17 residues. The junction had 3 bases not matched to a gene; V was cut back by 1 base and J by 0 bases. The V gene's germline CDR1 is DFQATT and CDR2 SNEGSKA (reference sequence). CDR3 sequence reads: CSARVRDRGSGANVLTF. The DNA for the CDR3 is TGCAGTGCTAGAGTCCGGGACAGGGGCTCTGGGGCCAACGTCCTGACTTTC.

This clonotype has just a few counts. The CDR3 DNA reads TGCAGTGCTAGAGGGAGGGGGCGAGGCACTGAAGCTTTCTTT. This sequence encodes CSARGRGRGTEAFF. The rearrangement uses TRBV20-1 and TRBJ1-1; TRBD1 matches at 7 bases. Germline V lookup: CDR1 DFQATT, CDR2 SNEGSKA (reference sequence). The CDR3 loop spans 14 amino acids. The J segment lost 4 bases and the V segment lost 1 base, leaving 6 bases of the junction unmatched.

Many counts were recorded for this clonotype. The chain joins TRBV6-5 to TRBJ1-1, with D uncertain. This CDR3 is built from 16 residues. V was trimmed by 0 bases and J by 0 bases, leaving 11 bases between them. CDR1 MNHEY and CDR2 SVGAGI come from the germline V gene. The CDR3 sequence: CASSYSIAQLNTEAFF. The CDR3 nucleotides read TGTGCCAGCAGTTACTCGATCGCCCAGTTGAACACTGAAGCTTTCTTT.

There are many counts of this clonotype. Here the CDR3 reads CASSRLAGGRDTQYF. In DNA, the CDR3 is TGTGCCAGCAGCCGTCTAGCGGGGGGTCGAGATACGCAGTATTTT. The V call is TRBV7-9, the J call TRBJ2-3, with 11 bases fitting TRBD2. The CDR3 has 15 amino acids. CDR1 and CDR2 (germline): SEHNR, FQNEAQ (reference sequence). Trimming at V came to 5 bases and at J to 5 bases, leaving 6 bases not matched to a gene.

This chain links TRBV4-1 with TRBJ2-7; TRBD2 agrees at 15 bases. The germline gives CDR1 MGHRA, CDR2 YSYEKL. Trimming cost V 4 bases and J 5 bases; bases outside gene matches: 9. This CDR3 contains 17 residues. The CDR3 coding sequence is TGCGCCAGCAGCCCAGGACTAGCGGGGGGGCTTAAGAACGAGCAGTACTTC. This sequence encodes CASSPGLAGGLKNEQYF.

The CDR3 DNA sequence: TGTGCCAGCAGCTTGGTTAGCGGGGTCGCAGATACGCAGTATTTT. It translates to CASSLVSGVADTQYF. This chain joins TRBV5-5 and TRBJ2-3; 8 bases match TRBD2. The trim removed 0 bases at V and 4 bases at J, leaving 4 bases unmatched. The CDR3 extends over 15 amino acids. CDR1 is SGHKS and CDR2 is YYEKEE in the germline V gene (reference sequence).

In this sample, this clonotype turned up many times. The gene calls are TRBV6-1 and TRBJ1-1; D call uncertain. CDR1 MNHNS and CDR2 SASEGT come from the germline V gene. The CDR3 sequence is 13 residues long. V dropped 4 bases and J dropped 1 base, with 7 bases sitting between them. CDR3 protein: CASSVTQNTEAFF. The DNA of the CDR3 is TGTGCCAGCAGTGTTACACAGAACACTGAAGCTTTCTTT.

This clonotype has a count of ten or more. The chain combines TRBV5-1 with TRBJ1-1; no reliable D call. V was shortened by 6 bases and J by 2 bases, with 11 bases between the two germline ends. The germline V gene encodes CDR1 SGHRS and CDR2 YFSETQ. CDR3 length: 13 amino acids. Here the CDR3 DNA reads TGCGCCAGCACTCGAAATTCTAACACTGAAGCTTTCTTT. It translates to CASTRNSNTEAFF.

This rearrangement joins TRBV6-5 to TRBJ2-7, with D unresolved. V lost 2 bases, J lost 5 bases, and 22 bases lay in between. CDR1 MNHEY and CDR2 SVGAGI come from the germline V gene. The CDR3 is 17 amino acids. CDR3 sequence: CASSYLRVRRMDHEQYF. The CDR3 nucleotides are TGTGCCAGCAGTTACCTTAGAGTAAGACGGATGGATCACGAGCAGTACTTC.

V usage is TRBV4-3 and J usage is TRBJ2-2; D is ambiguous. V shed 0 bases and J shed 3 bases, with 11 bases lying between them. This CDR3 region has 16 residues. Germline V CDR1 and CDR2: LGHNA, YSLEER. Here the CDR3 DNA reads TGCGCCAGCAGCCAAGATCTTGGGTCGGACACCGGGGAGCTGTTTTTT. Translating it yields CASSQDLGSDTGELFF.

This clonotype was picked up a small number of times. The chain carries TRBV12-3 or TRBV12-4 and TRBJ2-1, with D possibly called TRBD1 or TRBD2 (5 bases each). Deletions cut 5 bases from V and 9 bases from J, with 11 bases between. The CDR3 loop spans 12 amino acids. The CDR3 bases are TGTGCCAGCAGTCCTTGGGGGAGTGAGCAGTTCTTC. This sequence encodes CASSPWGSEQFF.

This clonotype was found many times. The rearrangement uses TRBV5-1 and TRBJ2-1; TRBD2 matches at 8 bases. The V gene end was trimmed by 5 bases and the J gene end by 7 bases; junction bases not matched to a gene: 8. Germline values: CDR1 SGHRS, CDR2 YFSETQ. The CDR3 has 14 residues. CDR3 nucleotides: TGCGCCAGCAGATCGGGAGGGCCGTTGAATGAGCAGTTCTTC. Translated, it gives CASRSGGPLNEQFF.

This clonotype was counted between two and nine times. V is TRBV11-3 and J is TRBJ2-7; possibly TRBD2 for D (6 bases). This CDR3 comprises 14 residues. Germline loops: CDR1 SGHNT, CDR2 YENEEA. V dropped 1 base and J dropped 3 bases, with 10 bases sitting between them. CDR3 amino acids: CASSLGLVLYEQYF. Written as DNA, the CDR3 is TGTGCCAGCAGCTTAGGACTAGTTCTCTACGAGCAGTACTTC.

The chain has TRBV9 and TRBJ2-1; no clear D gene. V lost 6 bases to trimming and J lost 0 bases, with 13 bases between them. Per the germline V gene, CDR1 is SGDLS and CDR2 is YYNGEE. This CDR3 comprises 15 residues. The CDR3 DNA reads TGTGCCAGCATCAGAAGGCAGAGCTCCTACAATGAGCAGTTCTTC. It yields the protein CASIRRQSSYNEQFF.

A few counts support this clonotype. J is TRBJ2-7 and V is TRBV4-2, with a possible D match to TRBD1 (5 bases). Per the germline V gene, CDR1 is LGHNA and CDR2 is YNFKEQ. With 3 bases removed from V and 6 bases from J, the gap between germline ends came to 12 bases. The length of the CDR3 is 13 residues. Here the CDR3 DNA reads TGTGCCAGCAGCCAGGCTCAGGGTCGCGAGCAGTACTTC. Protein product: CASSQAQGREQYF.

The chain recombines TRBV4-3 with TRBJ2-5; 7 bases map to TRBD1. V shed 4 bases, J shed 4 bases, and the junction held 6 bases outside the gene matches. Germline V gives CDR1 LGHNA, CDR2 YSLEER. The CDR3 length is 14 residues. This chain's CDR3 is CASSPAPGGETQYF. The CDR3 nucleotides are TGCGCCAGCAGCCCCGCTCCAGGGGGAGAGACCCAGTACTTC.

This clonotype was recorded many times. This CDR3 is CASSVQSFDTEAFF. In nucleotides, the CDR3 is TGTGCCAGCTCAGTACAGTCTTTCGACACTGAAGCTTTCTTT. V gene TRBV18 combines with J gene TRBJ1-1; D remains unclear. CDR1 KGHSH and CDR2 LQKENI come from the germline V gene. The germline V and J ends were trimmed by 5 bases and 3 bases, with 13 bases remaining between them. This CDR3 spans 14 amino acids.

This clonotype was counted a few times. The chain recombines TRBV20-1 with TRBJ2-1, with 8 positions matching TRBD2. V was pared by 1 base and J by 7 bases, with 3 bases of the junction left unmatched. The CDR3 has 13 amino acids. Germline V gene sequence: CDR1 DFQATT, CDR2 SNEGSKA (reference sequence). CDR3 DNA: TGCAGTGCTAGAGGGACGGGGGGGAATGAGCAGTTCTTC. Translated, it gives CSARGTGGNEQFF.

This clonotype was recorded at least ten times. The chain recombines TRBV6-5 with TRBJ2-3, with D perhaps matching TRBD2 (6 bases). The CDR3 contains 17 residues. Germline values: CDR1 MNHEY, CDR2 SVGAGI. V was pared by 0 bases and J by 0 bases, with 13 bases between. CDR3 sequence (DNA): TGTGCCAGCAGTTACTCAACCGGGACTCCTAGCACAGATACGCAGTATTTT. Translation: CASSYSTGTPSTDTQYF.

The chain carries TRBV11-2 and TRBJ1-1; maybe TRBD1 (6 bases). V was clipped by 1 base and J by 1 base, with 13 bases between them. The CDR3 has 16 residues. CDR1 and CDR2 (germline): SGHAT, FQNNGV. The DNA for the CDR3 is TGTGCCAGCAGCTTAGTTGACAGGATGAAGAACACTGAAGCTTTCTTT. This encodes CASSLVDRMKNTEAFF.